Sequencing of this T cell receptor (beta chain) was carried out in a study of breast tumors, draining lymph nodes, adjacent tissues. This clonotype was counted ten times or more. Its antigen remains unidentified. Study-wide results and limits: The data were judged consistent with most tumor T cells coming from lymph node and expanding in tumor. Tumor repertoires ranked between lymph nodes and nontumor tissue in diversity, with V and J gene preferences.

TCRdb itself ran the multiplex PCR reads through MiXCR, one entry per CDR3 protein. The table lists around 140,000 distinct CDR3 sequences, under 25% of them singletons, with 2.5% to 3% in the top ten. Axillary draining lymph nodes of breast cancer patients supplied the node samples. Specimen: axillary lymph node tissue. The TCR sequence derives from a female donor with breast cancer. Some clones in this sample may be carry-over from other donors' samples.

The CDR3 DNA follows: TGTGCCTGGAGTGACAGGGGCAGACTAGGAGAGACCCAGTACTTC. It encodes CAWSDRGRLGETQYF. The chain combines TRBV30 with TRBJ2-5; possible D gene TRBD1, 7 bases. The CDR3 is 15 amino acids. Germline-derived CDR1 and CDR2 are GTSNPN and SVGIG (reference sequence). Trimming cost V 1 base and J 4 bases, with 16 bases left between them.